A selection of T cell receptor beta chains follows, all from one sample in a study of chemoradiotherapy in HPV16-positive cancers. Data came from immunoSEQ multiplex PCR; TCRdb stores just in-frame clones and leaves some out. The table records roughly 32,000 clones, 80% to 90% of them present only once. The sequencing here drew on blood, taken from a patient who underwent chemoradiotherapy. These receptor sequences come from a human donor with HPV-associated anogenital cancer. Both conserved end residues are part of each CDR3. The D gene is left open where the match is weak. A clone size is listed for some rows: how often the clone was seen (once, few, many), or a class if it is expanded.

>TRBJ2-2|-|TRBV7-7|TRBD2
TGTGCTACCCAGCCGGGGGGAAACACCGGGGAGCTGTTTTTT
CATQPGGNTGELFF
>TRBJ2-4|-|TRBV18|-
TGTGCCAGCTCACCCCACGGGGACATTCAGTACTTC
CASSPHGDIQYF
>TRBJ1-2|-|TRBV6-1|TRBD1
TGTGCCACAGGGGGCCTTAGCTATGGCTACACCTTC
CATGGLSYGYTF
>TRBJ2-7|-|TRBV9|TRBD1
TGTGCCAGCAGCGTTACACCGGGACAGGGAGCCGAGCAGTACTTC
CASSVTPGQGAEQYF
>TRBJ1-2|-|TRBV5-6|TRBD1
TGTGCCAGCAGCTTGCAGGGGGAAGATGGCTACACCTTC
CASSLQGEDGYTF
>TRBJ1-1|-|TRBV5-1|-
TGCGCCAGCAGCTCAACAAAGGGGGGAGGTGAAGCTTTCTTT
CASSSTKGGGEAFF
>TRBJ2-1|-|TRBV10-1|-
TGCGCCAGCAGTGGGAGGGGAAATGAGCAGTTCTTC
CASSGRGNEQFF
>TRBJ1-2|-|TRBV10-3|TRBD1
TGTGCCATCAGTGAGTTCACCGGGACAGGGGTTGGCTACACCTTC
CAISEFTGTGVGYTF
>TRBJ1-2|-|TRBV5-6|TRBD1
TGTGCCAGCAGCGGGGACAGAGATGGATATGGCTACACCTTC
CASSGDRDGYGYTF
>TRBJ1-6|-|TRBV11-2|TRBD1
TGTGCCAGCAGTTTTCTGGGACAGGGGGATTCACCCCTCCACTTT
CASSFLGQGDSPLHF
>TRBJ1-6|-|TRBV19|-
TGTGCCAGTAGGCACACGGTGGAGGGATCACCCCTCCACTTT
CASRHTVEGSPLHF
>TRBJ1-3|-|TRBV4-1|-
TGCGCCAGCCCTCCTGCACCGGGGCTACCCTCTGGAAACACCATATATTTT
CASPPAPGLPSGNTIYF
>TRBJ1-4|once|TRBV4-3|TRBD1
TGCGCCAGCAGATCCTCCCTGAGAGGGGGCGGTGAAAAACTGTTTTTT
CASRSSLRGGGEKLFF
>TRBJ2-2|-|TRBV7-3|-
TGTGCCAGCAGCATCCCCTCCGGAGATGGCACCGGGGAGCTGTTTTTT
CASSIPSGDGTGELFF
>TRBJ2-7|-|TRBV11-1|-
TGTGCCAGCAGCTTAGATTTCGAGCAGTACTTC
CASSLDFEQYF
>TRBJ1-2|few|TRBV4-1|-
TGCGCCAGCAGCCAAGAGATGGTCCGCTATGGCTACACCTTC
CASSQEMVRYGYTF
>TRBJ2-2|-|TRBV7-3|-
TGTGCCAGCAGCTTAGGCCCCGAGAAGGATCCGGGCACCGGGGAGCTGTTTTTT
CASSLGPEKDPGTGELFF
>TRBJ1-1|few|TRBV27|TRBD1
TGTGCCAGCAGTTTAAGAGGACAGGGGGCTTATGAAGCTTTCTTT
CASSLRGQGAYEAFF
>TRBJ1-5|-|TRBV4-2|-
TGTGCCAGCAGCCAAGATGTGGGGACACCCTATAGCAATCAGCCCCAGCATTTT
CASSQDVGTPYSNQPQHF
>TRBJ2-7|-|TRBV29-1|-
TGCAGCGTTGAAGCGGGGGCCCGCGAGCAGTACTTC
CSVEAGAREQYF
>TRBJ2-2|-|TRBV5-1|-
TGCGCCAGCAGCTTGACACAGGGAAGGACCGGGGAGCTGTTTTTT
CASSLTQGRTGELFF
>TRBJ1-2|-|TRBV11-2|TRBD1
TGTGCCAGCAGCGGGGGGACAGGGTACGGCTACACCTTC
CASSGGTGYGYTF
>TRBJ2-7|few|TRBV5-4|-
TGTGCCAGCACCCCTCGGGGGGACAGCCTCTCCTACGAGCAGTACTTC
CASTPRGDSLSYEQYF
>TRBJ1-3|-|TRBV30|TRBD1
TGTGCCTGGGCCGGGACAGCCTCTGGAAACACCATATATTTT
CAWAGTASGNTIYF
>TRBJ1-6|-|TRBV9|-
TGTGCCAGCAGCCCTCGCGTAGGAGAGTATAATTCACCCCTCCACTTT
CASSPRVGEYNSPLHF
>TRBJ2-5|-|TRBV27|TRBD1
TGTGCCAGCAGTTCAGGGGGTGAGACCCAGTACTTC
CASSSGGETQYF
>TRBJ2-5|-|TRBV11-2|-
TGTGCCAGCAGCCGTCGGGGTACTCAAGAGACCCAGTACTTC
CASSRRGTQETQYF
>TRBJ2-7|-|TRBV7-2|TRBD1
TGTGCCAGCAGCTTCAAGCCAACAGGGGGCGAGCAGTACTTC
CASSFKPTGGEQYF
>TRBJ1-6|-|TRBV9|-
TGTGCCAGCAGCGTAGACTGGCGGACTTCACCCCTCCACTTT
CASSVDWRTSPLHF
>TRBJ2-7|-|TRBV6-5|-
TGTGCCAGCAGTCCTGGGGCCGAGCAGTACTTC
CASSPGAEQYF
>TRBJ2-1|-|TRBV14|TRBD2
TGTGCCAGCAGCCCGACTAGCGGGAGACACAATGAGCAGTTCTTC
CASSPTSGRHNEQFF
>TRBJ2-7|-|TRBV6-5|TRBD1
TGTGCCAGTAGAGGACAGGTGTACGAGCAGTACTTC
CASRGQVYEQYF
>TRBJ2-7|-|TRBV6-1|TRBD2
TGTGCCAGCTCGCCGGGACTAGCGGGAAGCGAGCAGTACTTC
CASSPGLAGSEQYF
>TRBJ1-2|-|TRBV18|-
TGTGCCAGCTCACCACCCCCGATTAACTATGGCTACACCTTC
CASSPPPINYGYTF
>TRBJ2-7|-|TRBV19|TRBD2
TGTGCCAGTAGTATAGCCAGCGGGAGGGCCCAACCCTACGAGCAGTACTTC
CASSIASGRAQPYEQYF
>TRBJ1-6|-|TRBV5-8|TRBD1
TGTGCCAGCAGCTTGGCCTGGACAGGGAATTCACCCCTCCACTTT
CASSLAWTGNSPLHF
>TRBJ2-3|-|TRBV13|TRBD2
TGTGCCAGCAGTCTTTCCCCCGGCGGGAGGGCACCAGATACGCAGTATTTT
CASSLSPGGRAPDTQYF
>TRBJ2-3|-|TRBV7-9|-
TGTGCCAGCAGCCTACCCCAGGGCCTGGATACGCAGTATTTT
CASSLPQGLDTQYF
>TRBJ2-7|-|TRBV6-5|TRBD2
TGTGCCAGCAGTCCTGTCTTAGCGGGGGGCTACGAGCAGTACTTC
CASSPVLAGGYEQYF
>TRBJ2-6|-|TRBV7-9|-
TGTGCCAGCAGCTCCCGTGGCTTCTCTGGGGCCAACGTCCTGACTTTC
CASSSRGFSGANVLTF
>TRBJ2-5|-|TRBV9|-
TGTGCCAGCAGCTTTGGGGGCATATCAGCAGAGACCCAGTACTTC
CASSFGGISAETQYF
>TRBJ1-2|-|TRBV4-2|TRBD1
TGTGCCAGCAGCCAGGCCCCGACAGGGAACTATGGCTACACCTTC
CASSQAPTGNYGYTF
>TRBJ1-3|once|TRBV7-9|TRBD1
TGTGCCAGCAGCGTAGAGACAGGGGGCTCTGGAAACACCATATATTTT
CASSVETGGSGNTIYF
>TRBJ2-2|-|TRBV18|TRBD2
TGTGCCAGCTCACCGAAACTAGCGGACACCGGGGAGCTGTTTTTT
CASSPKLADTGELFF
>TRBJ2-5|-|TRBV4-3|TRBD1
TGCGCCAGCAGCCGGGGACAGGGGTACCAAGAGACCCAGTACTTC
CASSRGQGYQETQYF
>TRBJ1-2|few|TRBV15|-
TGTGCCACCAGCAGAGAAGGGACACGGTCGTTTAACTATGGCTACACCTTC
CATSREGTRSFNYGYTF
>TRBJ1-6|-|TRBV9|TRBD1
TGTGCCAGCAGCGTTGACAGGGGGGGTGTGTCACCCCTCCACTTT
CASSVDRGGVSPLHF
>TRBJ2-2|few|TRBV6-4|-
TGTGCCAGCAGTGACTCCCCGGGGGTCGGGACCGGGGAGCTGTTTTTT
CASSDSPGVGTGELFF
>TRBJ2-1|-|TRBV7-8|-
TGTGCCAGCAGCTTAGGGACCCTAAATGAGCAGTTCTTC
CASSLGTLNEQFF
>TRBJ2-7|-|TRBV19|TRBD1
TGTGCCAGTAGTCCCACAGGGGCCTACGAGCAGTACTTC
CASSPTGAYEQYF
>TRBJ2-7|-|TRBV6-1|-
TGTGCCAGCAGTGCTAAACCGGGGAGCTCCTACGAGCAGTACTTC
CASSAKPGSSYEQYF
>TRBJ2-3|few|TRBV6-1|TRBD2
TGTGCCAGCAGTGAAGGTGGGACTAGCGGGGAGGATACGCAGTATTTT
CASSEGGTSGEDTQYF
>TRBJ2-7|once|TRBV7-2|-
TGTGCCAGCAGCTCGGGACACCGGGCCGAGCAGTACTTC
CASSSGHRAEQYF
>TRBJ1-1|-|TRBV9|-
TGTGCCAGCAGCGTAGAAGATTCCACTGAAGCTTTCTTT
CASSVEDSTEAFF
>TRBJ2-7|once|TRBV7-9|-
TGTGCCAGCAGCTTAGGTCGGGACGGCGAGCAGTACTTC
CASSLGRDGEQYF